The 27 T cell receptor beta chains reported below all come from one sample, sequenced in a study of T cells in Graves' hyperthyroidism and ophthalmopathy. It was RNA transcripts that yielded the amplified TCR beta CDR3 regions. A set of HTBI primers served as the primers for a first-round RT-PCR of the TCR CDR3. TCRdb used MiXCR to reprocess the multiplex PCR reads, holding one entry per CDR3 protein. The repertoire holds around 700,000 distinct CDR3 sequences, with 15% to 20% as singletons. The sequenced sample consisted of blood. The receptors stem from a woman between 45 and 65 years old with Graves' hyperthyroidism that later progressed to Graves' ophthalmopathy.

For the CDR3, the DNA is TGTGCCAGCAGCCCGATAACGCCCGGACGTTATAATTCACCCCTCCACTTT. The encoded protein is CASSPITPGRYNSPLHF. This chain uses TRBV7-9 with TRBJ1-6; D is uncertain. V lost 5 bases, J lost 4 bases, and 18 bases lay in between. The CDR3 is 17 residues long. Germline CDR1 and CDR2: SEHNR and FQNEAQ (reference sequence).

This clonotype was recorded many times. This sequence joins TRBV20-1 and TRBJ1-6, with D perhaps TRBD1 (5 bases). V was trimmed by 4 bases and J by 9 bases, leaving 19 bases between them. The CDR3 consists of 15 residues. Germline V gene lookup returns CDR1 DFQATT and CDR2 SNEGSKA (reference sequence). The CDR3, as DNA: TGCAGTGCTATGCATCGGGACGGAGAGAGTTCACCCCTCCACTTT. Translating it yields CSAMHRDGESSPLHF.

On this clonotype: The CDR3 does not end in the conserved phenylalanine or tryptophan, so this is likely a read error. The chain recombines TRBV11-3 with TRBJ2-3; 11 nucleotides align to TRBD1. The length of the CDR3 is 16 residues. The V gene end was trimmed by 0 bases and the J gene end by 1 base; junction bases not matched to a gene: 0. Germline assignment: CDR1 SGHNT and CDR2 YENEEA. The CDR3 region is CASSLEDRGRTDTQYS. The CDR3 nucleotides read TGTGCCAGCAGCTTAGAGGACAGGGGGCGCACAGATACGCAGTATTCT.

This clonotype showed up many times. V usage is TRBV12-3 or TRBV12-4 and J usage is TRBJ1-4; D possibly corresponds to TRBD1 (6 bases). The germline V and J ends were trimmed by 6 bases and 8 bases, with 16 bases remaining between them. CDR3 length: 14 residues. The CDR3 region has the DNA TGTGCCAGCAGGGCCCAGGGTGGGGGCGAAAAACTGTTTTTT. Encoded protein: CASRAQGGGEKLFF.

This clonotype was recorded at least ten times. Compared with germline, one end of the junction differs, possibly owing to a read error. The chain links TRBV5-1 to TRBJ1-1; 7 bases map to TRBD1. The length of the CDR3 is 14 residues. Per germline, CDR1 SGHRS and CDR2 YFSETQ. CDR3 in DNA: TGTGCCAGCAGTCGACAGGGTTCGAACACTGAAGCTTTCTTT. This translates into CASSRQGSNTEAFF. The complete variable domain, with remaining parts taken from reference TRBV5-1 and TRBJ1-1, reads KAGVTQTPRYLIKTRGQQVTLSCSPISGHRSVSWYQQTPGQGLQFLFEYFSETQRNKGNFPGRFSGRQFSNSRSEMNVSTLELGDSALYLCASSRQGSNTEAFFGQGTRLTVV.

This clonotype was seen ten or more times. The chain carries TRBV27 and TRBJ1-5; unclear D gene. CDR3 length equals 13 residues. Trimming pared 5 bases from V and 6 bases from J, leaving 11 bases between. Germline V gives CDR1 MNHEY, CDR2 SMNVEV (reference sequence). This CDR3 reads CASSPWSGQPQHF. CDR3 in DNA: TGTGCCAGCAGTCCTTGGAGCGGTCAGCCCCAGCATTTT.

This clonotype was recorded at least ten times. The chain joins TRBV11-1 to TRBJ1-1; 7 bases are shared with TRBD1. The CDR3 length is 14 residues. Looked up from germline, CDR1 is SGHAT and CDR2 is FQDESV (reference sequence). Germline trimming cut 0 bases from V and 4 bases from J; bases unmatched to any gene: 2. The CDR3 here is CASSLATGITEAFF. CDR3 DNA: TGTGCCAGCAGCTTAGCGACAGGGATCACTGAAGCTTTCTTT. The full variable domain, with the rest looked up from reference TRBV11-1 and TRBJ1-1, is EAEVAQSPRYKITEKSQAVAFWCDPISGHATLYWYRQILGQGPELLVQFQDESVVDDSQLPKDRFSAERLKGVDSTLKIQPAELGDSAMYLCASSLATGITEAFFGQGTRLTVV.

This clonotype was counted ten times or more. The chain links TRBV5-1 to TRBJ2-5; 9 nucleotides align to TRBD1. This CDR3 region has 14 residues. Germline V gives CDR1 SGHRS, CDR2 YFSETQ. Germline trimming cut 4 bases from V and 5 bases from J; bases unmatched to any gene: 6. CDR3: CASSRGQGRETQYF. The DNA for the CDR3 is TGCGCCAGCAGCAGGGGACAGGGCCGGGAGACCCAGTACTTC.

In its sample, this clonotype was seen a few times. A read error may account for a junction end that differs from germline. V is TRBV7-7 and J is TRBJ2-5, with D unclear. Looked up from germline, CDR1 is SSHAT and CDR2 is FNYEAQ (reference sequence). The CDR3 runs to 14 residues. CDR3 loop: CASSLVAGKETQYF. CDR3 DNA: TGTGCTAGCAGCTTAGTTGCCGGAAAAGAGACCCAGTACTTC.

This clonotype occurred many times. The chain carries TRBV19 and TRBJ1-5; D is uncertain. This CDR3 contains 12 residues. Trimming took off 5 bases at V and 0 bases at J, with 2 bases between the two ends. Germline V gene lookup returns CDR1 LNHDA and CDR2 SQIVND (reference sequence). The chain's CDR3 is CASSHSNQPQHF. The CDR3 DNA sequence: TGTGCCAGTAGTCATAGCAATCAGCCCCAGCATTTT.

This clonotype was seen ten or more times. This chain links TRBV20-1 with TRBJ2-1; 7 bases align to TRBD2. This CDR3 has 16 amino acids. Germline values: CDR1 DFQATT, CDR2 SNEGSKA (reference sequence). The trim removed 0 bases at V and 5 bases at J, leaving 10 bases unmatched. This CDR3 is CSARDPSGARNNEQFF. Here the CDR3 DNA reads TGCAGTGCTAGAGATCCCAGCGGGGCACGAAACAATGAGCAGTTCTTC.

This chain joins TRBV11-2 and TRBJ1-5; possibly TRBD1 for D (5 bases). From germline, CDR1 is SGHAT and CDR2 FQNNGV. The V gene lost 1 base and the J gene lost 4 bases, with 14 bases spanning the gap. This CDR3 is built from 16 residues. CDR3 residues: CASSLVVSGGNQPQHF. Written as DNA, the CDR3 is TGTGCCAGCAGCTTAGTGGTGTCGGGGGGGAATCAGCCCCAGCATTTT.

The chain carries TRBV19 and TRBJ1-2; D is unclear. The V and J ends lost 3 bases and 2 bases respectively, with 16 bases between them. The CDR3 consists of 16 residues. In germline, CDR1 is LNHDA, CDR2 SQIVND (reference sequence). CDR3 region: CASSIGWQRRNYGYTF. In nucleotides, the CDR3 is TGTGCCAGTAGTATCGGTTGGCAGAGAAGAAACTATGGCTACACCTTC.

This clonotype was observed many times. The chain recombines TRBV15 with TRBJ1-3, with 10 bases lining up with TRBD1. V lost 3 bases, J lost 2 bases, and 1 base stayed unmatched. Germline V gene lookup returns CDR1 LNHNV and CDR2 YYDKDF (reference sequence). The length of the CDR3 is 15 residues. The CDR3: CATSRDRGTGNTIYF. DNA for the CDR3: TGTGCCACCAGCAGGGACAGGGGGACTGGAAACACCATATATTTT.

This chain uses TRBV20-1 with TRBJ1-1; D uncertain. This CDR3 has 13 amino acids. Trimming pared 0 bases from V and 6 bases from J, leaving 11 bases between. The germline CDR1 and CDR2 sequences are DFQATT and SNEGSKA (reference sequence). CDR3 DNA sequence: TGCAGTGCTAGAGAGGCCGGGGAACCTGAAGCTTTCTTT. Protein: CSAREAGEPEAFF.

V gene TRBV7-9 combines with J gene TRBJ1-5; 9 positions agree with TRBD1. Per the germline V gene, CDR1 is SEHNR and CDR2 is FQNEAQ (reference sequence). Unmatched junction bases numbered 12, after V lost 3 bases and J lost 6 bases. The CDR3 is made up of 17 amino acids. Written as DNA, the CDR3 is TGTGCCAGCAGCTTGGGCCCCCGGGACAGGGTCGTTCAGCCCCAGCATTTT. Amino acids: CASSLGPRDRVVQPQHF.

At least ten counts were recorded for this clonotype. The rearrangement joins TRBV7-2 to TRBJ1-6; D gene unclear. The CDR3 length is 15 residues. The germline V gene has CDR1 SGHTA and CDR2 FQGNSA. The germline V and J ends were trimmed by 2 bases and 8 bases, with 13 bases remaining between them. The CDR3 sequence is CASSLTRLSDSPLHF. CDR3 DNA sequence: TGTGCCAGCAGCTTAACCCGACTCTCGGATTCACCCCTCCACTTT.

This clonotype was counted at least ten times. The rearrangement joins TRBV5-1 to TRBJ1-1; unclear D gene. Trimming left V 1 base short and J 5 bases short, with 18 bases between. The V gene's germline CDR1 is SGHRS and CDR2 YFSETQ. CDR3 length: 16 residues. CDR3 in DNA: TGCGCCAGCAGCTTGTCAGGCAGTCCCAGCGCGACTGAAGCTTTCTTT. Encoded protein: CASSLSGSPSATEAFF.

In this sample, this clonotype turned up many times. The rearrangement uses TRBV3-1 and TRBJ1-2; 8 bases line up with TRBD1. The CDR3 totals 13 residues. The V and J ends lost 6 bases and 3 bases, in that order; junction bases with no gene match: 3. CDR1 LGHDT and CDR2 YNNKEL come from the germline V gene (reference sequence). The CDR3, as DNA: TGTGCCAGCAGACCGACAGGGGACTATGGCTACACCTTC. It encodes CASRPTGDYGYTF. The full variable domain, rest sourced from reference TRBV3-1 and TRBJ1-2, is DTAVSQTPKYLVTQMGNDKSIKCEQNLGHDTMYWYKQDSKKFLKIMFSYNNKELIINETVPNRFSPKSPDKAHLNLHINSLELGDSAVYFCASRPTGDYGYTFGSGTRLTVV.

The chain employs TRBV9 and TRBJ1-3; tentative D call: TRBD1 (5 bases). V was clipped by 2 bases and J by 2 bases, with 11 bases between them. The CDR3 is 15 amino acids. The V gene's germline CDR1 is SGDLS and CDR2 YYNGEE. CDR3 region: CASSVLGQTGNTIYF. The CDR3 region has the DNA TGTGCCAGCAGCGTCCTTGGACAAACTGGAAACACCATATATTTT.

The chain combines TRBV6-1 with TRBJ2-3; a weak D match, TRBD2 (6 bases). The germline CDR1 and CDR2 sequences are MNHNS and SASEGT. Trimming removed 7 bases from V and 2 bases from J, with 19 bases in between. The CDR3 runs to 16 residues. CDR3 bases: TGTGCCAGCAAGCCAGGGTGGGGGGTCCCCACAGATACGCAGTATTTT. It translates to CASKPGWGVPTDTQYF.

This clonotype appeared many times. The CDR3 loop reads CSAPDDRGRSYEQYF. CDR3 nucleotides: TGCAGTGCGCCCGACGACAGGGGGCGATCCTACGAGCAGTACTTC. V gene TRBV20-1 combines with J gene TRBJ2-7, with TRBD1 identical over 10 bases. The CDR3 totals 15 residues. CDR1 is DFQATT and CDR2 is SNEGSKA in the germline V gene (reference sequence). The trim removed 6 bases at V and 1 base at J, leaving 9 bases unmatched.

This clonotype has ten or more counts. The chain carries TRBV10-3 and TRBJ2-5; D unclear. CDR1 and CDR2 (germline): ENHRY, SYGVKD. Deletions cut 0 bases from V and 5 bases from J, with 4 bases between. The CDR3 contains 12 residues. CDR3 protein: CAISESVETQYF. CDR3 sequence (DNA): TGTGCCATCAGTGAGTCGGTGGAGACCCAGTACTTC.

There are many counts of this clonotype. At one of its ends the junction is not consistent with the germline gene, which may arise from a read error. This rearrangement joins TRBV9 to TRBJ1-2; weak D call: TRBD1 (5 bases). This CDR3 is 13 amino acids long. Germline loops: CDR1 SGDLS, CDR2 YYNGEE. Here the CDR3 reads CASSVGDNYGYTF. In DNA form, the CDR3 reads TGCGCCAGCAGCGTGGGGGATAACTATGGCTACACCTTC.

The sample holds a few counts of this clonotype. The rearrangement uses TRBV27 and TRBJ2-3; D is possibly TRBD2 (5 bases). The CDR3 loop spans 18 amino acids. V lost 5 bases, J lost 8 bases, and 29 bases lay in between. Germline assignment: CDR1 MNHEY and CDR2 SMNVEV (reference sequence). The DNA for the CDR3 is TGTGCCAGCAGTACCCTAGGGATCACACCTGACGGGGTGAGTACGCAGTATTTT. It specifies CASSTLGITPDGVSTQYF.

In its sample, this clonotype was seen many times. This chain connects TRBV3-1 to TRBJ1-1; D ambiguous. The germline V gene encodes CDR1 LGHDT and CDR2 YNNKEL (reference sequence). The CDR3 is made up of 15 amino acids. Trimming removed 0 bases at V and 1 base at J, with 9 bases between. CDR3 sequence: CASSQDLAGNTEAFF. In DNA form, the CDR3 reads TGTGCCAGCAGCCAAGATTTAGCGGGGAACACTGAAGCTTTCTTT. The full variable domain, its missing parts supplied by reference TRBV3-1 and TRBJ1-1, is DTAVSQTPKYLVTQMGNDKSIKCEQNLGHDTMYWYKQDSKKFLKIMFSYNNKELIINETVPNRFSPKSPDKAHLNLHINSLELGDSAVYFCASSQDLAGNTEAFFGQGTRLTVV.

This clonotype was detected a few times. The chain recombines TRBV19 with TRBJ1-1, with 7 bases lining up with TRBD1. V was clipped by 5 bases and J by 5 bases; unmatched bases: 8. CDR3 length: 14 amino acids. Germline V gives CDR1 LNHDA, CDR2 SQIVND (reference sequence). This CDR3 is CASSFMGRGTEAFF. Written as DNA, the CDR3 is TGTGCCAGTAGTTTCATGGGCAGGGGGACTGAAGCTTTCTTT.